The TCR beta chain described here comes from a study of blood T cell repertoires in COVID-19. Study-wide background: COVID-19 samples from acute and convalescent phases originated in the United States, Italy and Spain. The analysed material was cDNA or gDNA that came from T cells, B-cell-depleted T cells, or PBMCs.

Authors' processing steps: Reference gene primer amplification gave nucleated cell count estimates. The method was immunoSEQ multiplex PCR; TCRdb's version includes in-frame clones alone and lacks a portion of them. The V and J calls and clone size were taken over from that table, and D and trimming were inferred from the DNA. The sample has about 280,000 clones; 86% are singletons. The V end lost 3 bases, the J end lost 4 bases, and 15 bases lay between the germline ends. The germline gives CDR1 SGHTA, CDR2 FQGNSA. CDR3 length: 15 residues. V and J are TRBV7-2 and TRBJ1-1; the D gene is possibly TRBD1 (5 bases). Sequencing was performed on peripheral blood. The TCR comes from a woman aged 25 to 39 with active or convalescent COVID-19. The CDR3 spells CASSFDGAGSTEAFF. In DNA, the CDR3 is TGTGCCAGCAGCTTTGACGGGGCCGGGAGCACTGAAGCTTTCTTT.